This passage covers 10 T cell receptor beta chains from one sample sequenced in a study of T cells expressing NK-cell markers. From its re-call of the 5' RACE reads, TCRdb lists each CDR3 protein once, without DNA. This sample's clone table lists about 450,000 distinct CDR3 sequences. Sequencing input: blood T cells: a sorted CD56 or NKG2C T cell subset, CD4+ or CD8+ T cells, or bulk PBMC T cells (not recorded which). These receptors came from a woman between 18 and 75 years old in good health.

The rearrangement joins TRBV30 to TRBJ2-7; with no DNA, the TCRdb D assignment of TRBD1 cannot be verified. The CDR3 has 15 residues. Germline assignment: CDR1 GTSNPN and CDR2 SVGIG (reference sequence). CDR3 sequence reads: CAWSTPGTGNYEQYF.

The chain employs TRBV18 and TRBJ2-1. The V gene's germline CDR1 is KGHSH and CDR2 LQKENI. The CDR3 extends over 11 amino acids. CDR3: CASSPDNEQFF.

This chain links TRBV7-9 with TRBJ2-1; TCRdb reports TRBD1, a call that lacks DNA to check it against. The CDR3 consists of 17 residues. Germline CDR1 is SEHNR and CDR2 is FQNEAQ (reference sequence). CDR3 sequence: CASRPRSLAPRYNEQFF.

V is TRBV7-8 and J is TRBJ2-2. Germline V gene data show CDR1 as SGHVS and CDR2 as FQNEAQ. The CDR3 contains 15 residues. This CDR3 reads CASSLITRLTGELFF. Using reference TRBV7-8 and TRBJ2-2 for the parts outside the CDR3, the full variable domain is GAGVSQSPRYKVAKRGQDVALRCDPISGHVSLFWYQQALGQGPEFLTYFQNEAQLDKSGLPSDRFFAERPEGSVSTLKIQRTQQEDSAVYLCASSLITRLTGELFFGEGSRLTVL.

This rearrangement joins TRBV10-3 to TRBJ2-5; TCRdb proposes TRBD2, but this gene call is untestable without DNA. Germline-derived CDR1 and CDR2 are ENHRY and SYGVKD. This CDR3 has 15 amino acids. The CDR3 loop reads CAISDSGTTAPTQYF.

The chain employs TRBV7-2 and TRBJ2-1. CDR3 size: 13 residues. Germline CDR1 and CDR2: SGHTA and FQGNSA. CDR3 sequence reads: CASSLGNNNEQFF.

The chain uses TRBV7-9 and TRBJ1-1; TCRdb gives TRBD1 as the D gene, but with no DNA this cannot be confirmed. The germline CDR1 and CDR2 sequences are SEHNR and FQNEAQ (reference sequence). There are 17 residues in the CDR3. The CDR3 region is CASSRLRDSPTNTEAFF.

The chain couples TRBV25-1 to TRBJ2-3. The germline V gene encodes CDR1 MGHDK and CDR2 SYGVNS. The length of the CDR3 is 14 residues. The CDR3: CASSVHSTTDTQYF.

This chain links TRBV18 with TRBJ2-5; the D call of TRBD1 rests on TCRdb alone, since no DNA is present to check it. CDR1 and CDR2 (germline): KGHSH, LQKENI. The CDR3 has 13 residues. CDR3 in amino acids: CASSPTPRETQYF.

The CDR3 sequence is CASSSRSYEQYF. The rearrangement joins TRBV7-2 to TRBJ2-7. This CDR3 spans 12 amino acids. Germline values: CDR1 SGHTA, CDR2 FQGNSA.